The following is a TCR beta chain sequence with its context. Researchers gathered lesional scalp punch biopsies and peripheral blood from patients with alopecia areata. These data come from a study of CD8+ T cells in alopecia areata. Study details: Tofacitinib therapy took 6 to 18 months; 6 months off drug came after.

Isolated RNA was reverse transcribed into cDNA used as the sequencing template. Profiling relied on immunoSEQ multiplex PCR, and the TCRdb table lists in-frame clones only, not all of them. Altogether about 98,000 clones are present, 40% to 55% being singletons, with the ten largest covering 0.79%. Germline V gene lookup returns CDR1 GTSNPN and CDR2 SVGIG (reference sequence). V lost 8 bases and J lost 5, with 21 bases in between. There are 14 residues in the CDR3. This clonotype was obtained from a human donor with alopecia areata. The chain combines TRBV30 with TRBJ1-1, with D possibly matching TRBD1 (5 bases). The sequencing input was CD4+ T cells sorted from blood. The CDR3 region is CARRSGTGRTEAFF. In DNA, the CDR3 is TGTGCCCGCCGCTCCGGGACTGGGAGGACTGAAGCTTTCTTT.